The rows below give T cell receptor beta chains drawn from one sample of a study of response to subunit inactivated influenza vaccine. TCRdb re-derived calls from the RT-PCR reads in MiXCR, one entry per CDR3 protein. The sample yields about 580,000 distinct CDR3 sequences, less than 15% seen once. Material: PBMCs from blood, obtained 11 to 12 days after vaccination. Source of these receptors: a man in his fifties who received an inactivated influenza vaccine. The CDR3 runs from the conserved cysteine through the conserved F or W. A D gene is named only where the DNA matches it firmly. Clone sizes are given selectively: once, few, many, or a class where the clone is expanded.

v_call	clone_size	j_call	d_call	cdr3_nt	cdr3_aa
TRBV20-1	few	TRBJ2-1	TRBD2	TGCAGTGCTAGAGATATGGCGGGAGGGCCAGACAATGAGCAGTTCTTC	CSARDMAGGPDNEQFF
TRBV5-1	NA	TRBJ1-4	NA	TGCGCCAGCAGCGATTTTGGGGGAACTAATGAAAAACTGTTTTTT	CASSDFGGTNEKLFF
TRBV7-9	NA	TRBJ1-2	NA	TGTGCCAGCAGCTTACCCGGGCATAATTTTTTATATGGCTACACCTTC	CASSLPGHNFLYGYTF
TRBV5-1	NA	TRBJ1-4	NA	TGCGCCAGCAGTCGCAGGGGAGATAATGAAAAACTGTTTTTT	CASSRRGDNEKLFF
TRBV12-3/TRBV12-4	NA	TRBJ2-7	TRBD2	TGTGCCAGCAGAATAGCGGGAAGCCACGAGCAGTACTTC	CASRIAGSHEQYF
TRBV19	NA	TRBJ1-2	NA	TGTGCCAGTATTGGAGACCACGTCCGTGGCTACACCTTC	CASIGDHVRGYTF
TRBV6-5	NA	TRBJ2-2	NA	TGTGCCAGCAGTTACGCCCCAGCAGGGGCGAACACCGGGGAGCTGTTTTTT	CASSYAPAGANTGELFF
TRBV12-3/TRBV12-4	NA	TRBJ2-1	TRBD2	TGTGCCAGCAGTTTTGGGACTAGCGGGTTTAATGAGCAGTTCTTC	CASSFGTSGFNEQFF
TRBV4-3	NA	TRBJ2-7	NA	TGCGCCAGCAGACAGAGCCTGAAGGACTACGAGCAGTACTTC	CASRQSLKDYEQYF
TRBV15	many	TRBJ2-3	NA	TGTGCCACCAGCAGAGGGGCAGATACGCAGTATTTT	CATSRGADTQYF
TRBV7-2	NA	TRBJ2-5	NA	TGTGCCAGCAGCAAGGCCCGGGACAATCGGGCAGAGACCCAGTACTTC	CASSKARDNRAETQYF
TRBV10-3	NA	TRBJ1-2	TRBD1	TGTGCCACCAACACCCGGGACAGGGGGCCTACTAACTATGGCTACACCTTC	CATNTRDRGPTNYGYTF
TRBV24-1	NA	TRBJ2-1	NA	TGTGCCACCAGTGGGAGAGGGAGTGCTGAGCAGTTCTTC	CATSGRGSAEQFF
TRBV3-1	few	TRBJ2-5	TRBD2	TGTGCCAGCAGCCAAGAAGCACTAGCGGGAAAAGAGACCCAGTACTTC	CASSQEALAGKETQYF
TRBV28	NA	TRBJ2-7	NA	TGTGCCAGCAGTTCCCGACCCTACGGGAAGTACTTC	CASSSRPYGKYF
TRBV7-8	few	TRBJ1-1	TRBD1	TGTGCCAGCAGCTTAGACCGGACAGGGATGGGATTCTTT	CASSLDRTGMGFF
TRBV4-2	few	TRBJ2-5	TRBD2	TGTGCCAGCAGCCCGGGACTAGCGGGGAATCACGAGACCCAGTACTTC	CASSPGLAGNHETQYF
TRBV4-3	few	TRBJ2-1	TRBD1	TGCGCCAGCAGCCGATTTTACGGGACAGACAATGAGCAGTTCTTC	CASSRFYGTDNEQFF
TRBV12-3/TRBV12-4	many	TRBJ2-1	TRBD2	TGTGCCAGCAGTTTTGCGGGAGGGCCACCTGAGCAGTTCTTC	CASSFAGGPPEQFF
TRBV5-1	NA	TRBJ2-2	TRBD1	TGCGCCAGCGACAGACAGGGTAACACCGGGGAGCTGTTTTTT	CASDRQGNTGELFF
TRBV15	few	TRBJ2-1	TRBD1	TGTGCCACCAGCCGAGCAGGACAGGGGGTTAATGAGCAGTTCTTC	CATSRAGQGVNEQFF
TRBV7-8	few	TRBJ1-5	NA	TGTGCCAGCAGCTCCTGGCGGGCGGGGAGCAATCAGCCCCAGCATTTT	CASSSWRAGSNQPQHF
TRBV28	few	TRBJ2-1	TRBD1	TGTGCCAGCAGTTGGGACAGGGGATACAATGAGCAGTTCTTC	CASSWDRGYNEQFF
TRBV20-1	few	TRBJ1-1	NA	TGCAGTGTTGGGCAGGGTCCATCCACTGAAGCTTTCTTT	CSVGQGPSTEAFF
TRBV3-1	few	TRBJ2-2	NA	TGTGCCAGCAGCCGGGGAAGGTGGGAGCTGTTTTTT	CASSRGRWELFF
TRBV12-3/TRBV12-4	NA	TRBJ1-1	TRBD1	TGTGCCAGCAGTTGGAGAACAGGGGGCACTGAAGCTTTCTTT	CASSWRTGGTEAFF
TRBV28	few	TRBJ1-3	TRBD1	TGTGCCAGCAGTTTCCTCATGAAGGGGGCAAACACCATATATTTT	CASSFLMKGANTIYF
TRBV7-9	few	TRBJ2-7	NA	TGTGCCAGCAGCTTCGGGGACCTCTCCTACGAGCAGTACTTC	CASSFGDLSYEQYF
TRBV5-1	NA	TRBJ2-7	NA	TGCGCCAGCATGCAGGAGGAGACAGGCTCCTACGAGCAGTACTTC	CASMQEETGSYEQYF
TRBV4-3	few	TRBJ1-1	TRBD1	TGCGCCAGCAGCCAAATCTCACAGGGGCCCACTGAAGCTTTCTTT	CASSQISQGPTEAFF